The 30 T cell receptor beta chains below come from one sample, sequenced in a study of blood T cells in healthy people across ages. With a J-beta primer mix and a sample-barcoded 5' primer, a second PCR ran roughly 7 to 11 cycles. Each CDR3 protein is one row after TCRdb ran MiXCR on the 5' RACE reads. This sample has 550,000 to 650,000 distinct CDR3 sequences; roughly a quarter occur once, and the top ten carry under 4.5%. The data also belong to a second study, concerning T cells of mothers and their children.

What was sequenced was blood. These TCRs come from a boy aged 2-15 years in good health.

The gene calls are TRBV12-3 or TRBV12-4 and TRBJ2-2; 8 bases fit TRBD1. The ends lost 1 base at V and 6 bases at J; junction bases unmatched: 13. CDR3 length: 18 amino acids. The DNA for the CDR3 is TGTGCCAGCAGTTTAGAAAAGAGGCTACAGGGGGATTCCGGGGAGCTGTTTTTT. Translated: CASSLEKRLQGDSGELFF.

This clonotype was seen more than once but under ten times. The rearrangement links TRBV5-5 to TRBJ2-5; D possibly corresponds to TRBD2 (6 bases). Germline CDR1 is SGHKS and CDR2 is YYEKEE (reference sequence). The CDR3 is 16 amino acids. The V end lost 1 base, the J end lost 2 bases, and 15 bases lay between the germline ends. CDR3 region: CASSLPEREAQETQYF. CDR3 nucleotide sequence: TGTGCCAGCAGCTTGCCCGAAAGGGAGGCGCAAGAGACCCAGTACTTC.

A few counts support this clonotype. V and J are TRBV7-2 and TRBJ1-2, with 11 bases identical to TRBD1. The germline CDR1 and CDR2 sequences are SGHTA and FQGNSA. The CDR3 spans 14 residues. J gave up 9 bases and V 5 bases, and 8 bases lay outside the gene matches. CDR3 in DNA: TGTGCCAGCAGCCCGAGGACAGGGGGCACTCGCTACACCTTC. It translates to CASSPRTGGTRYTF.

This clonotype was found a few times. The chain uses TRBV12-3 or TRBV12-4 and TRBJ2-3; D gene ambiguous. This CDR3 has 14 residues. V lost 8 bases, J lost 4 bases, and 16 bases lay in between. The CDR3 sequence: CASRRRQAADTQYF. The CDR3 DNA reads TGTGCCAGCCGCCGACGTCAAGCTGCAGATACGCAGTATTTT.

The chain uses TRBV6-5 and TRBJ1-1; the match to TRBD1 covers 8 bases. J gave up 10 bases and V 0 bases, and 10 bases lay outside the gene matches. This CDR3 contains 15 residues. Germline values: CDR1 MNHEY, CDR2 SVGAGI. CDR3: CASSYSQPPTGVAFF. CDR3 nucleotides: TGTGCCAGCAGTTACTCCCAGCCCCCGACAGGGGTAGCTTTCTTT.

In this sample, this clonotype turned up a few times. This chain joins TRBV18 and TRBJ1-1; tentative D call: TRBD1 (5 bases). There are 14 residues in the CDR3. In germline, CDR1 is KGHSH, CDR2 LQKENI. Trimming removed 1 base from V and 3 bases from J, with 9 bases in between. The CDR3 protein is CASSPLGRDTEAFF. As DNA, the CDR3 is TGTGCCAGCTCACCACTGGGACGGGACACTGAAGCTTTCTTT.

This clonotype was seen a handful of times. The rearrangement uses TRBV7-2 and TRBJ2-5; D is possibly TRBD1 (6 bases). V lost 5 bases and J lost 3, with 16 bases in between. Germline V gene data show CDR1 as SGHTA and CDR2 as FQGNSA. CDR3 size: 15 residues. CDR3 DNA sequence: TGTGCCAGCAGCCAAAGGGGGTTGTGGGAAGAGACCCAGTACTTC. Translation gives CASSQRGLWEETQYF.

The chain is built from TRBV9 and TRBJ2-1, with TRBD2 matching over 8 bases. Trimming removed 0 bases from V and 1 base from J; junction bases left unmatched: 3. Germline CDR1 is SGDLS and CDR2 is YYNGEE. The CDR3 is made up of 16 amino acids. The CDR3 sequence: CASSVGLASSYNEQFF. CDR3 nucleotides: TGTGCCAGCAGCGTAGGACTAGCGTCTTCCTACAATGAGCAGTTCTTC.

This clonotype was counted only a few times. A read error may produce the germline difference seen at one junction end. The rearrangement uses TRBV7-9 and TRBJ1-2; D perhaps matches TRBD1 (6 bases). Germline V CDR1 and CDR2: SEHNR, FQNEAQ (reference sequence). This CDR3 region has 14 residues. The DNA for the CDR3 is TGTGCCAGCAGCTTAGAGCTGGCCGCCATGGGACAAAGCTTC. Protein: CASSLELAAMGQSF.

The chain recombines TRBV7-2 with TRBJ2-1; D not certain. This CDR3 spans 16 amino acids. The germline CDR1 and CDR2 sequences are SGHTA and FQGNSA. V lost 5 bases to trimming and J lost 7 bases, with 21 bases between them. The CDR3 coding sequence is TGTGCCAGCAGCGCCTCCGGTGGTCTTTCTGGAAATGAGCAGTTCTTC. Translating gives CASSASGGLSGNEQFF.

This clonotype appeared a few times. V gene TRBV5-1 combines with J gene TRBJ2-1; no clear D gene. V was clipped by 4 bases and J by 3 bases, with 14 bases between them. The CDR3 covers 15 residues. Germline-derived CDR1 and CDR2 are SGHRS and YFSETQ. The CDR3 loop is CASSTIESSYNEQFF. CDR3 DNA sequence: TGCGCCAGCAGCACGATTGAGAGTAGCTACAATGAGCAGTTCTTC.

This clonotype was detected only a few times. The chain links TRBV29-1 to TRBJ1-5; TRBD1 is a possible D gene (5 bases). Germline V gene sequence: CDR1 SQVTM, CDR2 ANQGSEA. This CDR3 spans 14 amino acids. Trimming left V 6 bases short and J 7 bases short, with 19 bases between. The CDR3 region is CSVAPGQGEQPQHF. As DNA, the CDR3 is TGCAGCGTGGCCCCGGGGCAGGGAGAACAGCCCCAGCATTTT.

This clonotype was detected only a few times. Since a much larger clone is just one base distant, this may be a read error. The J gene is TRBJ2-5, the V gene TRBV29-1, with no clear D. CDR3 size: 10 residues. V lost 3 bases and J lost 5, with 4 bases in between. The germline CDR1 and CDR2 sequences are SQVTM and ANQGSEA. The CDR3, as DNA: TGCAGCGTTGATTGGGAGACCCAGTACTTC. This encodes CSVDWETQYF.

This chain joins TRBV12-3 or TRBV12-4 and TRBJ1-2; D is undetermined. V lost 5 bases to trimming and J lost 4 bases, with 5 bases between them. CDR3 length equals 11 residues. The CDR3 DNA is TGTGCCAGCAGTAATGGCTATGGCTACACCTTC. This sequence encodes CASSNGYGYTF.

This clonotype was recorded a few times. V usage is TRBV3-1 and J usage is TRBJ2-3; TRBD2 matches 9 bases. There are 18 residues in the CDR3. Trimming removed 1 base from V and 4 bases from J; junction bases left unmatched: 12. CDR1 is LGHDT and CDR2 is YNNKEL in the germline V gene (reference sequence). CDR3: CASSQVSGGLASPDTQYF. For the CDR3, the DNA is TGTGCCAGCAGCCAAGTTTCAGGAGGACTAGCGTCCCCAGATACGCAGTATTTT.

The J gene is TRBJ1-2, the V gene TRBV20-1; D unclear. Trimming cost V 3 bases and J 6 bases, with 17 bases left between them. The CDR3 totals 14 residues. Germline lookup yields CDR1 DFQATT and CDR2 SNEGSKA (reference sequence). The CDR3 DNA reads TGCAGTGCTAGTTCTTCCCCGGGTTCCGATGGCTACACCTTC. This translates into CSASSSPGSDGYTF.

This clonotype showed up just a few times. J is TRBJ2-7 and V is TRBV18; 7 bases are a match to TRBD1. The trim removed 2 bases at V and 6 bases at J, leaving 13 bases unmatched. This CDR3 has 16 residues. The germline V gene encodes CDR1 KGHSH and CDR2 LQKENI. CDR3 sequence reads: CASSPNQPGQIFEQYF. Here the CDR3 DNA reads TGTGCCAGCTCACCAAACCAACCGGGACAGATTTTCGAGCAGTACTTC.

This chain uses TRBV9 with TRBJ1-1; tentative D call: TRBD1 (5 bases). V lost 2 bases, J lost 0 bases, and 8 bases lay in between. Germline V gene sequence: CDR1 SGDLS, CDR2 YYNGEE. The CDR3 is 14 residues long. The CDR3 loop is CASSVGELNTEAFF. The DNA for the CDR3 is TGTGCCAGCAGCGTGGGGGAGTTGAACACTGAAGCTTTCTTT.

Ten or more counts support this clonotype. The V call is TRBV28, the J call TRBJ2-5; D possibly corresponds to TRBD1 (5 bases). CDR1 is MDHEN and CDR2 is SYDVKM in the germline V gene. V was shortened by 5 bases and J by 0 bases, with 7 bases between the two germline ends. This CDR3 region has 13 residues. The CDR3 protein is CASSGAYQETQYF. The DNA of the CDR3 is TGTGCCAGCAGTGGGGCTTACCAAGAGACCCAGTACTTC.

V usage is TRBV27 and J usage is TRBJ2-5; D is uncertain. The CDR3 spans 16 residues. Per the germline V gene, CDR1 is MNHEY and CDR2 is SMNVEV (reference sequence). Deletions cut 0 bases from V and 0 bases from J, with 11 bases between. CDR3 protein: CASSLSGYPYQETQYF. CDR3 DNA sequence: TGTGCCAGCAGTTTATCGGGCTATCCGTACCAAGAGACCCAGTACTTC.

The chain couples TRBV27 to TRBJ2-3; D is perhaps TRBD2 (6 bases). The CDR3 totals 15 residues. The V end lost 3 bases, the J end lost 2 bases, and 12 bases lay between the germline ends. Germline loops: CDR1 MNHEY, CDR2 SMNVEV (reference sequence). CDR3 bases: TGTGCCAGCAGTTTGGGGGGACTCCTCACAGATACGCAGTATTTT. Its protein is CASSLGGLLTDTQYF.

This chain links TRBV2 with TRBJ2-7, with D possibly being TRBD1 or TRBD2 (5 bases each). The CDR3 spans 17 residues. Trimming cost V 5 bases and J 2 bases, with 22 bases left between them. Germline V gives CDR1 SNHLY, CDR2 FYNNEI. The DNA of the CDR3 is TGTGCCAGCAGTTTCTATTCCTGGCGACGGGGCCCCTACGAGCAGTACTTC. This sequence encodes CASSFYSWRRGPYEQYF.

The count of this clonotype is one. CDR3 DNA sequence: TGCAGTGCTAGCGGGCCCTTCCACAATGAGCAGTTCTTC. Encoded protein: CSASGPFHNEQFF. The V call is TRBV20-1, the J call TRBJ2-1; D gene uncertain. Per germline, CDR1 DFQATT and CDR2 SNEGSKA (reference sequence). The CDR3 has 13 amino acids. Trimming shortened V by 3 bases and J by 5 bases, and 11 bases separated the two germline ends.

There are a few counts of this clonotype. The V call is TRBV2, the J call TRBJ1-6; 9 bases are a match to TRBD1. The CDR3 contains 13 residues. Trimming at V came to 4 bases and at J to 14 bases, leaving 6 bases not matched to a gene. The germline V gene encodes CDR1 SNHLY and CDR2 FYNNEI. The CDR3 loop reads CASSGQGGVTLHF. The CDR3 bases are TGTGCCAGCAGTGGACAGGGGGGGGTGACCCTCCACTTT.

This clonotype was seen more than once but under ten times. The chain is built from TRBV20-1 and TRBJ2-1; 13 nucleotides align to TRBD2. Germline-derived CDR1 and CDR2 are DFQATT and SNEGSKA (reference sequence). The V segment lost 5 bases and the J segment 7 bases; nucleotides outside the gene matches: 8. The CDR3 sequence is 15 residues long. This chain's CDR3 is CSARILAGGRNEQFF. The CDR3 DNA follows: TGCAGTGCTCGCATACTAGCGGGAGGGCGGAATGAGCAGTTCTTC.

V gene TRBV15 combines with J gene TRBJ1-5; TRBD1 might be the D (5 bases). Germline CDR1 LNHNV, CDR2 YYDKDF (reference sequence). There are 15 residues in the CDR3. V lost 1 base and J 9 bases, leaving 16 bases between the germline ends. As DNA, the CDR3 is TGTGCCACCAGCAGAGGACGGCGGGGCGCAGGGCCCCAGCATTTT. Its translation: CATSRGRRGAGPQHF. The variable domain in full, with the rest retrieved from reference TRBV15 and TRBJ1-5, is DAMVIQNPRYQVTQFGKPVTLSCSQTLNHNVMYWYQQKSSQAPKLLFHYYDKDFNNEADTPDNFQSRRPNTSFCFLDIRSPGLGDTAMYLCATSRGRRGAGPQHFGDGTRLSIL.

This chain uses TRBV5-1 with TRBJ1-2; tentative D call: TRBD1 (5 bases). There are 14 residues in the CDR3. Trimming cost V 4 bases and J 7 bases, with 17 bases left between them. The germline V gene has CDR1 SGHRS and CDR2 YFSETQ. In DNA form, the CDR3 reads TGCGCCAGCAGCCCGGAGGTTGGGGCGGTTGGCTACACCTTC. Translated: CASSPEVGAVGYTF.

The gene calls are TRBV18 and TRBJ2-3; no reliable D call. The germline CDR1 and CDR2 sequences are KGHSH and LQKENI. The germline V and J ends were trimmed by 8 bases and 6 bases, with 15 bases remaining between them. The CDR3 is 13 residues long. In nucleotides, the CDR3 is TGTGCCAGCGAGCGCCCAAGCAGGGATACGCAGTATTTT. It is translated as CASERPSRDTQYF.

This sequence joins TRBV7-2 and TRBJ2-1, with D uncertain. With the DNA end fitting TRBJ2-7 better, the J assignment may be wrong. The CDR3 sequence is 11 residues long. Germline CDR1 and CDR2: SGHTA and FQGNSA. The CDR3 region is CASSYDGEQYF. CDR3 in DNA: TGTGCCAGCAGTTACGACGGCGAGCAGTACTTC.

This clonotype was observed a handful of times. At one of its ends the junction is not consistent with the germline gene, which may arise from a read error. The chain joins TRBV10-2 to TRBJ2-1; D may be TRBD2 (5 bases). The J call could be wrong; TRBJ2-7 is a better fit for the DNA end. Germline V gene lookup returns CDR1 WSHSY and CDR2 SAAADI. The CDR3 has 14 amino acids. The CDR3 region has the DNA TGCACCAGCAGTGTCGGGGAGTCGGGATACGAGCAGTACTTC. Amino acid sequence: CTSSVGESGYEQYF.